A single sample is the source of the 15 T cell receptor beta chains below, sequenced in a study of T cells after yellow fever vaccination. TCRdb called the 5' RACE reads again in MiXCR, with one record for every CDR3 protein. There are about 30,000 distinct CDR3 sequences in the sample; approximately 6.5% occur only once, and 20% to 25% lies in the top ten. The sequencing here drew on PBMCs, either bulk or a sorted T-cell subset (CD4+, CD8+, memory, or dextramer-sorted; not recorded which), taken on the day of the yellow fever booster vaccination. The receptors derive from a young man who received the YFV17D yellow fever vaccine.

A few counts support this clonotype. This chain connects TRBV5-6 to TRBJ2-1; D ambiguous. V dropped 6 bases and J dropped 0 bases, with 19 bases sitting between them. Germline V gene lookup returns CDR1 SGHDT and CDR2 YYEEEE. The CDR3 contains 17 residues. DNA for the CDR3: TGTGCCAGCAATTCCCCGAGTCCAAGTTCCTCCTACAATGAGCAGTTCTTC. It specifies CASNSPSPSSSYNEQFF.

This clonotype was counted at least ten times. This rearrangement joins TRBV3-1 to TRBJ2-7; D unresolved. Germline V lookup: CDR1 LGHDT, CDR2 YNNKEL (reference sequence). The CDR3 spans 15 residues. The germline V and J ends were trimmed by 1 base and 3 bases, with 13 bases remaining between them. The CDR3 spells CASSQAGQGYYEQYF. DNA for the CDR3: TGTGCCAGCAGCCAAGCCGGCCAAGGTTACTACGAGCAGTACTTC.

The V call is TRBV5-1, the J call TRBJ1-1; unclear D gene. Germline V gene lookup returns CDR1 SGHRS and CDR2 YFSETQ. The CDR3 length is 13 residues. The V end was cut by 2 bases, the J end by 5 bases, with 10 bases between. As DNA, the CDR3 is TGCGCCAGCAGCTTTGGAGGTCGGACTGAAGCTTTCTTT. It yields the protein CASSFGGRTEAFF.

This clonotype showed up many times. The chain recombines TRBV6-1 with TRBJ1-4; 9 bases line up with TRBD1. This CDR3 has 14 residues. Germline V gene lookup returns CDR1 MNHNS and CDR2 SASEGT. With 7 bases clipped from V and 7 bases from J, the junction kept 7 bases outside the gene matches. CDR3 bases: TGTGCCAGCATCTCCGGGACAGGGACTGAAAAACTGTTTTTT. The encoded protein is CASISGTGTEKLFF.

This clonotype occurred many times. The CDR3 loop reads CASRWTSGNTGELFF. CDR3 DNA sequence: TGTGCCAGCAGATGGACTAGCGGAAACACCGGGGAGCTGTTTTTT. J is TRBJ2-2 and V is TRBV2, with 10 bases aligning to TRBD2. Germline-derived CDR1 and CDR2 are SNHLY and FYNNEI. This CDR3 has 15 residues. Trimming at V came to 6 bases and at J to 2 bases, leaving 3 bases not matched to a gene. Combining the CDR3 with reference TRBV2 and TRBJ2-2 gives the whole variable domain EPEVTQTPSHQVTQMGQEVILRCVPISNHLYFYWYRQILGQKVEFLVSFYNNEISEKSEIFDDQFSVERPDGSNFTLKIRSTKLEDSAMYFCASRWTSGNTGELFFGEGSRLTVL.

This clonotype was seen at least ten times. The CDR3 sequence: CSGRQGQLVNEQFF. CDR3 in DNA: TGCAGCGGTAGACAGGGGCAGTTAGTTAATGAGCAGTTCTTC. The chain employs TRBV29-1 and TRBJ2-1; TRBD1 matches 8 bases. This CDR3 is 14 amino acids long. In germline, CDR1 is SQVTM, CDR2 ANQGSEA. The V and J ends lost 7 bases and 7 bases, in that order; junction bases with no gene match: 12.

This clonotype was detected ten times or more. V is TRBV20-1 and J is TRBJ2-2, with unresolved D. Germline values: CDR1 DFQATT, CDR2 SNEGSKA (reference sequence). Deletions cut 0 bases from V and 4 bases from J, with 6 bases between. This CDR3 spans 13 amino acids. The CDR3 region is CSARETLTGELFF. CDR3 sequence (DNA): TGCAGTGCTAGAGAGACACTCACCGGGGAGCTGTTTTTT.

This clonotype showed up many times. The V gene is TRBV2, the J gene TRBJ1-5; a possible D gene is TRBD1 (6 bases). CDR1 SNHLY and CDR2 FYNNEI come from the germline V gene. V was pared by 5 bases and J by 7 bases, with 15 bases between. There are 14 residues in the CDR3. The DNA for the CDR3 is TGTGCCAGCAGTCTTAAGACAGGAAGCCAGCCCCAGCATTTT. It yields the protein CASSLKTGSQPQHF.

This clonotype was recorded at least ten times. The chain uses TRBV3-1 and TRBJ2-1, with 8 bases lining up with TRBD2. V lost 5 bases to trimming and J lost 16 bases; unmatched junction nucleotides: 13. The CDR3 spans 13 residues. Germline assignment: CDR1 LGHDT and CDR2 YNNKEL (reference sequence). In DNA form, the CDR3 reads TGTGCCAGCAGCTACGTACGGGGCGGGAGGTTATTCTTC. Its protein product is CASSYVRGGRLFF.

A few counts support this clonotype. The CDR3 spells CASSHTESNQPQHF. CDR3 coding DNA: TGTGCCAGCTCACACACGGAAAGCAATCAGCCCCAGCATTTT. The chain couples TRBV18 to TRBJ1-5; D gene ambiguous. The CDR3 is 14 residues long. Germline V gene lookup returns CDR1 KGHSH and CDR2 LQKENI. V lost 4 bases and J lost 1, with 8 bases in between.

This clonotype has just a few counts. The chain has TRBV10-2 and TRBJ2-5; 11 positions agree with TRBD2. The V and J ends lost 3 bases and 4 bases, in that order; junction bases with no gene match: 10. Germline assignment: CDR1 WSHSY and CDR2 SAAADI. The CDR3 totals 17 residues. The CDR3 loop reads CASSDYKTSGSVETQYF. CDR3 nucleotides: TGCGCCAGCAGTGATTACAAAACTAGCGGGAGTGTAGAGACCCAGTACTTC.

In its sample, this clonotype was seen many times. The chain joins TRBV27 to TRBJ2-4, with 11 bases that match TRBD2. Germline V CDR1 and CDR2: MNHEY, SMNVEV (reference sequence). The CDR3 has 16 residues. V shed 5 bases, J shed 6 bases, and the junction held 9 bases outside the gene matches. Written as DNA, the CDR3 is TGTGCCAGCAGTATTACTAGCGGGGGCGGACTAAACATTCAGTACTTC. It encodes CASSITSGGGLNIQYF.

On this clonotype itself: A much larger clone differs by one base, so this may be a read error. The chain combines TRBV28 with TRBJ2-1, with 7 bases fitting TRBD2. The CDR3 extends over 15 amino acids. V gave up 4 bases and J gave up 13 bases; unmatched junction bases: 16. Germline values: CDR1 MDHEN, CDR2 SYDVKM. Written as DNA, the CDR3 is TGTGCCAGCAGTTCCCCGGCTGGACCAGCGGGAAACCAGTTCTTC. Protein product: CASSSPAGPAGNQFF.

This clonotype was found many times. V gene TRBV30 combines with J gene TRBJ2-7, with 10 bases identical to TRBD1. This CDR3 spans 15 amino acids. Germline lookup yields CDR1 GTSNPN and CDR2 SVGIG (reference sequence). Germline trimming cut 1 base from V and 0 bases from J; bases unmatched to any gene: 3. The CDR3 is CAWSARDRGSYEQYF. The CDR3, as DNA: TGTGCCTGGAGTGCCCGGGACAGGGGCTCCTACGAGCAGTACTTC.

This clonotype has a count of ten or more. The V call is TRBV7-6, the J call TRBJ2-3, with unresolved D. CDR3 length equals 12 residues. The germline V and J ends were trimmed by 8 bases and 6 bases, with 12 bases remaining between them. Germline values: CDR1 SGHVS, CDR2 FNYEAQ. In DNA, the CDR3 is TGTGCCAGCTCATCGGTGGAGGATACGCAGTATTTT. As protein: CASSSVEDTQYF.